This TCR beta chain stems from a study of blood T cells in healthy people across ages. This clonotype was detected a few times. The CDR3 has 14 amino acids. V was cut by 4 bases and J by 5 bases, with 16 bases left in between. Germline CDR1 is DFQATT and CDR2 is SNEGSKA (reference sequence). A J-beta primer mix and a sample-barcoded 5' primer were used in a second PCR of roughly 6 to 11 cycles. MiXCR was run by TCRdb on the 5' RACE reads, yielding one entry per CDR3 protein. The sample lists about 720,000 distinct CDR3 sequences; roughly 20% were seen once. The V and J genes are TRBV20-1 and TRBJ2-3; weak D call: TRBD2 (5 bases). This clonotype originated in a man between 70 and 80 years old in good health. Sequenced material: blood. CDR3: CSAIASLGIDTQYF. CDR3 coding DNA: TGCAGTGCTATCGCTAGCCTGGGTATAGATACGCAGTATTTT.